The 17 T cell receptor beta chains below were found in one sample sequenced in a study of blood T cell repertoires in COVID-19. The method was immunoSEQ multiplex PCR; TCRdb's version includes in-frame clones alone and lacks a portion of them. The sample has approximately 190,000 clones; around 86% are singletons. The sequencing sample was made of peripheral blood. These receptors were taken from a woman in her 40s with acute or convalescent COVID-19.

The chain carries TRBV6-2 or TRBV6-3 and TRBJ2-1; 7 bases map to TRBD1. Germline assignment: CDR1 MNHEY and CDR2 SVGEGT. The CDR3 is 16 amino acids. The trim removed 4 bases at V and 8 bases at J, leaving 14 bases unmatched. CDR3 coding DNA: TGTGCCAGCAGTTCTCCGGGACAGCCTATTAGGGATGAGCAGTTCTTC. It specifies CASSSPGQPIRDEQFF.

On this clone: At the DNA level, this CDR3 is encoded by other sequences in the same sample as well. This sequence joins TRBV7-2 and TRBJ2-7; a possible D gene is TRBD1 (6 bases). V gave up 9 bases and J gave up 3 bases, with 12 bases separating them. The CDR3 covers 12 residues. CDR1 is SGHTA and CDR2 is FQGNSA in the germline V gene. CDR3: CASSGRGYEQYF. For the CDR3, the DNA is TGTGCCAGTTCGGGCAGGGGCTACGAGCAGTACTTC.

This clone showed up just a few times. The chain combines TRBV11-3 with TRBJ2-7; 10 bases line up with TRBD2. Germline loops: CDR1 SGHNT, CDR2 YENEEA. With 0 bases clipped from V and 3 bases from J, the junction kept 17 bases outside the gene matches. The CDR3 contains 20 residues. The CDR3 reads CASSLDLEREGLPDDYEQYF. The CDR3 coding sequence is TGTGCCAGCAGCTTAGATCTTGAGCGGGAGGGCCTCCCTGACGACTACGAGCAGTACTTC.

The chain uses TRBV5-1 and TRBJ2-1, with TRBD2 matching over 7 bases. From germline, CDR1 is SGHRS and CDR2 YFSETQ. The V segment lost 2 bases and the J segment 4 bases; nucleotides outside the gene matches: 6. This CDR3 region has 15 residues. The CDR3 here is CASSFVAGSYNEQFF. CDR3 sequence (DNA): TGCGCCAGCAGCTTTGTAGCGGGTAGTTACAATGAGCAGTTCTTC.

As for this clone: The sample has other DNA sequences that encode this CDR3 too. The chain links TRBV3-1 (or the pseudogene TRBV3-2) to TRBJ1-1; TRBD1 might be the D (6 bases). CDR1 and CDR2 from the germline V gene are LGHDT and YNNKEL (reference sequence). V lost 4 bases, J lost 5 bases, and 8 bases lay in between. The CDR3 sequence is 12 residues long. The DNA of the CDR3 is TGTGCCAGCAGCCCCAGGGGAACTGAAGCTTTCTTT. Amino acid sequence: CASSPRGTEAFF.

This clone has only a few counts. The V gene is TRBV11-3, the J gene TRBJ2-5, with 14 bases fitting TRBD2. In germline, CDR1 is SGHNT, CDR2 YENEEA. V gave up 5 bases and J gave up 14 bases; unmatched junction bases: 13. This CDR3 is 15 amino acids long. The CDR3 coding sequence is TGTGCCAGCAGCCCGGGACTAGCGGGAGCTTCTAACCTTTACTTC. Translating gives CASSPGLAGASNLYF.

This chain joins TRBV5-4 and TRBJ2-1, with D uncertain. CDR3 length equals 13 residues. Per the germline V gene, CDR1 is SGHNT and CDR2 is YYREEE (reference sequence). With 0 bases removed from V and 6 bases from J, the gap between germline ends came to 7 bases. The CDR3 spells CASSLDSGNEQFF. In DNA form, the CDR3 reads TGTGCCAGCAGCTTGGACTCCGGCAATGAGCAGTTCTTC.

V is TRBV27 and J is TRBJ2-7, with 7 bases that match TRBD2. From germline, CDR1 is MNHEY and CDR2 SMNVEV (reference sequence). This CDR3 comprises 16 residues. V was clipped by 6 bases and J by 3 bases; unmatched bases: 14. The CDR3 loop reads CASRSEAGGRNYEQYF. The CDR3 coding sequence is TGTGCCAGCAGGTCCGAGGCTGGCGGGAGAAACTACGAGCAGTACTTC.

The V gene is TRBV28, the J gene TRBJ1-5; 8 positions match TRBD1. The CDR3 consists of 15 residues. Losses at the gene ends were 6 bases for V and 2 bases for J; bases not matched to a gene: 6. Germline CDR1 reads MDHEN; CDR2 reads SYDVKM. CDR3 in amino acids: CASSPRQGRNQPQHF. Here the CDR3 DNA reads TGTGCCAGCAGCCCAAGACAGGGGCGCAATCAGCCCCAGCATTTT.

The chain has TRBV7-8 and TRBJ2-3, with TRBD2 matching 10 bases. The CDR3 spans 16 residues. Germline-derived CDR1 and CDR2 are SGHVS and FQNEAQ. The V segment lost 1 base and the J segment 7 bases; nucleotides outside the gene matches: 8. The CDR3 here is CASSLVGLAERYTQYF. The CDR3 nucleotides read TGTGCCAGCAGCTTAGTCGGACTAGCGGAACGGTATACGCAGTATTTT.

The rearrangement links TRBV11-2 to TRBJ2-7, with 8 bases identical to TRBD2. V was pared by 5 bases and J by 6 bases, with 6 bases of the junction left unmatched. Per the germline V gene, CDR1 is SGHAT and CDR2 is FQNNGV. The CDR3 totals 13 residues. Here the CDR3 DNA reads TGTGCCAGCAGCGGCGGGCTAGCGGGCGAGCAGTACTTC. Translating it yields CASSGGLAGEQYF.

This clone showed up just a few times. The chain couples TRBV20-1 to TRBJ2-7, with D possibly being TRBD1 (5 bases). The V end was cut by 3 bases, the J end by 3 bases, with 12 bases between. Germline-derived CDR1 and CDR2 are DFQATT and SNEGSKA (reference sequence). CDR3 length: 13 amino acids. CDR3 region: CSASRQGGYEQYF. As DNA, the CDR3 is TGCAGTGCTAGTCGGCAGGGTGGCTACGAGCAGTACTTC.

The chain joins TRBV24-1 to TRBJ2-2; D ambiguous. This CDR3 is built from 13 residues. Germline V CDR1 and CDR2: KGHDR, SFDVKD. Trimming shortened V by 5 bases and J by 7 bases, and 10 bases separated the two germline ends. For the CDR3, the DNA is TGTGCCACCAGTGGTAGTATTGGCGGGGAGCTGTTTTTT. Translated: CATSGSIGGELFF.

This sequence joins TRBV7-8 and TRBJ1-5, with D perhaps matching TRBD1 (6 bases). The CDR3 totals 15 residues. Germline CDR1 is SGHVS and CDR2 is FQNEAQ. Trimming removed 5 bases from V and 5 bases from J, with 16 bases in between. Written as DNA, the CDR3 is TGTGCCAGCAGCCGCGGGGGGGGCCCGGATCAGCCCCAGCATTTT. Encoded protein: CASSRGGGPDQPQHF.

This rearrangement joins TRBV5-1 to TRBJ1-2, with 9 nucleotides matching TRBD1. V was pared by 8 bases and J by 2 bases, with 4 bases of the junction left unmatched. The CDR3 runs 13 residues. In germline, CDR1 is SGHRS, CDR2 YFSETQ. The chain's CDR3 is CASGTGKNYGYTF. The DNA of the CDR3 is TGCGCCAGTGGGACAGGGAAGAACTATGGCTACACCTTC.

The genes are TRBV5-1 and TRBJ1-4; 10 bases map to TRBD1. The CDR3 runs 17 residues. CDR1 and CDR2 from the germline V gene are SGHRS and YFSETQ. After removal of 2 bases from V and 4 bases from J, the junction contained 8 bases not matched to a gene. As DNA, the CDR3 is TGCGCCAGCAGCTTAGGACAGGGGGGTTCTGGTAATGAAAAACTGTTTTTT. Translating gives CASSLGQGGSGNEKLFF.

For this clone: At one end, the junction sequence differs from germline, possibly due to a read error. The chain recombines TRBV7-2 with TRBJ1-6, with TRBD1 as a possible D gene (6 bases). Germline V gives CDR1 SGHTA, CDR2 FQGNSA. This CDR3 contains 15 residues. CDR3 residues: CASSTKQGPNSPLHF. In nucleotides, the CDR3 is TGTGCCAGCAGCACCAAACAGGGTCCAAATTCGCCCCTCCACTTT.